These 4 T cell receptor beta chains share one sample of origin, sequenced in a study of CD8 T cells in ankylosing spondylitis. TCRdb passed the 5' RACE reads through MiXCR, listing each CDR3 protein once. The sample lists about 440,000 distinct CDR3 sequences; roughly 17% were seen once. Their recognized antigens are unknown. Study observations and caveats: Characteristic, it appeared, of ankylosing spondylitis blood was a TCR beta motif of several highly homologous variants.

Sample: blood, either unsorted or a sorted T cell fraction (not recorded which). The source is a male donor with ankylosing spondylitis.

In its sample, this clonotype was seen many times. One end of the junction does not line up with germline, which may come from a read error. J is TRBJ2-7 and V is TRBV7-2; maybe TRBD2 (5 bases). CDR1 is SGHTA, CDR2 FQGNSA, per germline. This CDR3 has 13 amino acids. The CDR3 loop is CASSLTSGYEQYF. CDR3 nucleotides: TGCGCCAGCAGCCTGACTTCGGGGTACGAGCAGTACTTC.

In this sample, this clonotype turned up many times. V gene TRBV12-3 or TRBV12-4 combines with J gene TRBJ1-3; no firm D call. The CDR3 covers 13 residues. With 6 bases removed from V and 0 bases from J, the gap between germline ends came to 6 bases. The CDR3 loop reads CASSQASGNTIYF. In DNA, the CDR3 is TGTGCCAGCAGCCAGGCCTCTGGAAACACCATATATTTT.

In its sample, this clonotype was seen many times. The chain combines TRBV29-1 with TRBJ1-1; D is unclear. Germline CDR1 and CDR2: SQVTM and ANQGSEA. Between the trimmed V and J ends, which lost 3 bases and 4 bases, there was a span of 15 bases. There are 14 residues in the CDR3. The CDR3 bases are TGCAGCGTTGAGAGGACCGGGCCGGGCACTGAAGCTTTCTTT. Protein sequence: CSVERTGPGTEAFF.

This clonotype was recorded at least ten times. The V and J genes are TRBV12-3 or TRBV12-4 and TRBJ1-5, with D unclear. V lost 1 base, J lost 0 bases, and 7 bases lay in between. The CDR3 is 15 amino acids. CDR3: CASSLGPYSNQPQHF. The DNA for the CDR3 is TGTGCCAGCAGTTTAGGGCCCTATAGCAATCAGCCCCAGCATTTT.